A selection of T cell receptor beta chains follows, all from one sample in a study of Ad26.COV2.S vaccination and SARS-CoV-2 variants. Libraries were prepared by immunoSEQ multiplex PCR; TCRdb keeps only in-frame clonotypes and omits some of them. The sample contains some 340,000 clones, around four fifths of which appear only once. The sample in question was peripheral blood, obtained in a trial of Ad26.COV2.S vaccine versus placebo. The receptors derive from a person aged 18-60 years who received the Ad26.COV2.S COVID-19 vaccine or a placebo. Each CDR3 is given with its conserved first and last residue. A D gene is named only where the DNA matches it firmly. Size values are once, few and many counts, or a class for expanded clones, and some rows have none.

j_call | v_call | clone_size | d_call | cdr3_aa | cdr3_nt
TRBJ1-4 | TRBV5-6 | NA | NA | CASSFRATNEKLFF | TGTGCCAGCAGCTTCAGGGCAACTAATGAAAAACTGTTTTTT
TRBJ1-2 | TRBV7-8 | NA | TRBD1 | CASSSWTGGLDGYTF | TGTGCCAGCAGCTCATGGACAGGAGGGTTGGATGGCTACACCTTC
TRBJ1-6 | TRBV5-1 | NA | TRBD1 | CASSFGTDNSPLHF | TGCGCCAGCAGCTTCGGGACAGATAATTCACCCCTCCACTTT
TRBJ2-7 | TRBV6-5 | NA | NA | CASGFPGTHQYF | TGTGCCAGCGGATTTCCCGGGACTCATCAGTACTTC
TRBJ2-5 | TRBV5-6 | NA | TRBD2 | CASSPRTSGETQYF | TGTGCCAGCAGCCCCAGGACTAGCGGGGAGACCCAGTACTTC
TRBJ2-5 | TRBV7-8 | once | NA | CASSETGMVQETQYF | TGTGCCAGCAGCGAAACCGGGATGGTACAAGAGACCCAGTACTTC
TRBJ2-2 | TRBV11-1 | NA | TRBD1 | CASKWDRNTGELFF | TGTGCCAGCAAATGGGACAGGAACACCGGGGAGCTGTTTTTT
TRBJ2-7 | TRBV19 | NA | TRBD2 | CASSIDLGLPSYEQYF | TGTGCCAGTAGTATAGATTTGGGACTACCGTCCTACGAGCAGTACTTC
TRBJ1-1 | TRBV12-3/TRBV12-4 | NA | NA | CASSLKGNTEAFF | TGTGCCAGCAGTTTGAAGGGGAACACTGAAGCTTTCTTT
TRBJ2-1 | TRBV9 | NA | TRBD2 | CASSVASGGPSYNEQFF | TGTGCCAGCAGCGTCGCTAGCGGGGGGCCCTCCTACAATGAGCAGTTCTTC
TRBJ2-7 | TRBV25-1 | NA | NA | CASESTKAGYEQYF | TGTGCCAGCGAAAGCACTAAGGCAGGCTACGAGCAGTACTTC
TRBJ1-1 | TRBV7-8 | NA | NA | CASSLDLNTEAFF | TGTGCCAGCAGCTTAGATCTGAACACTGAAGCTTTCTTT
TRBJ2-7 | TRBV10-2 | NA | NA | CASSPMGGASEQYF | TGCGCCAGCAGTCCTATGGGGGGGGCGAGCGAGCAGTACTTC
TRBJ2-3 | TRBV5-4 | NA | NA | CASSLAGRDAMTDTQYF | TGTGCCAGCAGCTTGGCTGGGAGAGACGCCATGACGGATACGCAGTATTTT
TRBJ1-2 | TRBV19 | NA | NA | CASSIQGLLEGYTF | TGTGCCAGTAGTATCCAGGGTTTGTTGGAGGGCTACACCTTC
TRBJ1-5 | TRBV5-6 | NA | TRBD1 | CASSTGTDSNQPQHF | TGTGCCAGCAGCACCGGGACAGATAGCAATCAGCCCCAGCATTTT
TRBJ1-6 | TRBV2 | few | NA | CASSVARSYNSPLHF | TGTGCCAGCAGCGTGGCACGCTCCTATAATTCACCCCTCCACTTT
TRBJ1-1 | TRBV3-1/TRBV3-2 | NA | NA | CASQGNTEAFF | TGTGCCAGCCAAGGTAACACTGAAGCTTTCTTT
TRBJ2-7 | TRBV6-5 | NA | TRBD2 | CASSYSSGASSYEQYF | TGTGCCAGCAGTTACTCGAGCGGGGCCAGCTCCTACGAGCAGTACTTC
TRBJ1-1 | TRBV6-5 | NA | NA | CASSYSDLNTEAFF | TGTGCCAGCAGTTACTCCGACTTGAACACTGAAGCTTTCTTT
TRBJ1-5 | TRBV29-1 | NA | NA | CSVELEGGPQHF | TGCAGCGTTGAACTAGAGGGGGGGCCCCAGCATTTT
TRBJ2-7 | TRBV18 | NA | TRBD1 | CASSPKGTGAYPSPYEQYF | TGTGCCAGCTCACCAAAGGGGACAGGGGCTTACCCTTCACCCTACGAGCAGTACTTC